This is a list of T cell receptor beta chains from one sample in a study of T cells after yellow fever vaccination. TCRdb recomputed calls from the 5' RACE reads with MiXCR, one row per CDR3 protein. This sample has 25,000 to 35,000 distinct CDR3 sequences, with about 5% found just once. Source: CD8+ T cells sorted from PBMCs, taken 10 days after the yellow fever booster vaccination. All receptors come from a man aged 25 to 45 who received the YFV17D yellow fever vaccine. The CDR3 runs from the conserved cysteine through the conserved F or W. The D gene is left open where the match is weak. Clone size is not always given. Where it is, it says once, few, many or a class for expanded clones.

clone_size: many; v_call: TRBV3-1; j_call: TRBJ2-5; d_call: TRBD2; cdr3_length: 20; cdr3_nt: TGTGCCAGCAGCCAAGATCACCTCCTAGCGGGAGGGACCGACCAAGAGACCCAGTACTTC; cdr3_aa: CASSQDHLLAGGTDQETQYF
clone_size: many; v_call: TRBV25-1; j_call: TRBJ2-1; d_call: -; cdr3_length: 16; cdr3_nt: TGTGCCAGCAGTGAATGGAGGGTTAGCTCCTACAATGAGCAGTTCTTC; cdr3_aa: CASSEWRVSSYNEQFF
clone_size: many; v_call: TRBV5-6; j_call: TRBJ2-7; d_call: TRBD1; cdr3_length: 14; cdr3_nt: TGTGCCAGCAGCTATGGGACAGGGCACGACGAGCAGTACTTC; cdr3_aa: CASSYGTGHDEQYF
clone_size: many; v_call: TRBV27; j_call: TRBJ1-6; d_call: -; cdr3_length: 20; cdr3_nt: TGTGCCAGCAGTTTAATCATAATTGGGCCAGGGGAGAGCGTGAGTTCACCCCTCCACTTT; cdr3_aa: CASSLIIIGPGESVSSPLHF
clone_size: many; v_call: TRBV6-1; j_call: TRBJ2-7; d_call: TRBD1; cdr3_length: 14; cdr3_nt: TGTGCCAGTTCCGCGGGACAGGCAATGTACGAGCAGTACTTC; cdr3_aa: CASSAGQAMYEQYF
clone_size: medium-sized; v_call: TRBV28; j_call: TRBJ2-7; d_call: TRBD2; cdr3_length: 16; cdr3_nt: TGTGCCAGCAGTCTATCAGGACTAGCGGGTGAATACGAGCAGTACTTC; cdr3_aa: CASSLSGLAGEYEQYF
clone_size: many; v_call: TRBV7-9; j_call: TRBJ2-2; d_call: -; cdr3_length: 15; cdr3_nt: TGTGCCAGCAGCCTTGATCGGATTCGATCCGGGGAGCTGTTTTTT; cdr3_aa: CASSLDRIRSGELFF
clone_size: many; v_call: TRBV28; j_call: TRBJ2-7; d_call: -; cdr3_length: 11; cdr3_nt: TGTGCCATCGCGACGGGGAACGAGCAGTACTTC; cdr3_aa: CAIATGNEQYF
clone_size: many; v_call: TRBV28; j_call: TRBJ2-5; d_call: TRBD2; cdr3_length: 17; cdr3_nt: TGTGCCAGCAGTTCCGGACTAGCGGGGGCTTCCCAAGAGACCCAGTACTTC; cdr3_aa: CASSSGLAGASQETQYF
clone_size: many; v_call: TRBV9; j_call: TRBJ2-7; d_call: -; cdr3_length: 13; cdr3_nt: TGTGCCAGCGGGGACGGGAGTGTCTACGAGCAGTACTTC; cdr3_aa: CASGDGSVYEQYF
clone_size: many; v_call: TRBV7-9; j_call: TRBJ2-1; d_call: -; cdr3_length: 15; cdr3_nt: TGTGCCAGCAGCTCCTCCTCCGACCTGTACAATGAGCAGTTCTTC; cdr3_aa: CASSSSSDLYNEQFF
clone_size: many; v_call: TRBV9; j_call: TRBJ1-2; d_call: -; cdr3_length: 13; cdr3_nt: TGTGCCAGCAGCGTAGAGGGGAAGGATGGCTACACCTTC; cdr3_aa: CASSVEGKDGYTF
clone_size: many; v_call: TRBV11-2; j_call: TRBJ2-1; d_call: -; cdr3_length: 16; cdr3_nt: TGTGCCAGCAGCTCACCCGGTAGAAGCTCCTACAATGAGCAGTTCTTC; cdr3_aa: CASSSPGRSSYNEQFF
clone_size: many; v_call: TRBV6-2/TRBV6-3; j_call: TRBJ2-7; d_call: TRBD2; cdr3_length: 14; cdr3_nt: TGTGCCAGCAGTTATGGGCGGGAGGCCTACGAGCAGTACTTC; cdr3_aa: CASSYGREAYEQYF
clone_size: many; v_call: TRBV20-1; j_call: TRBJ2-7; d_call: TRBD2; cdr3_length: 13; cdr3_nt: TGCAGTGTTCAGCGGGAGGAGCAGTACGAGCAGTACTTC; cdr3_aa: CSVQREEQYEQYF
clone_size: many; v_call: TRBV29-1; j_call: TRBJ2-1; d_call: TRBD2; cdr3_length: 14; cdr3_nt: TGCAGCGCGCTAGCGGGAGGGCCCCACAATGAGCAGTTCTTC; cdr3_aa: CSALAGGPHNEQFF
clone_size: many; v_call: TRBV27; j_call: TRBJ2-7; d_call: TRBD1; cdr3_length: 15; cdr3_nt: TGTGCCAGCAGCGGCCCGGGACAGGGTTCCTACGAGCAGTACTTC; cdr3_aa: CASSGPGQGSYEQYF
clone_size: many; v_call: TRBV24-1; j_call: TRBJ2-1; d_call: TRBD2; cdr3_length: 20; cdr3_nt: TGTGCCACCAGTCCAGGAGGGCCTCACGGGACTAGACTTCACTACAATGAGCAGTTCTTC; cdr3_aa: CATSPGGPHGTRLHYNEQFF
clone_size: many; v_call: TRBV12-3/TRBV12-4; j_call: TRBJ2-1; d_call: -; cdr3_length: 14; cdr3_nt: TGTGCCAGCAGTTTTACTTCACATATGAATGAGCAGTTCTTC; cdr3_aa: CASSFTSHMNEQFF
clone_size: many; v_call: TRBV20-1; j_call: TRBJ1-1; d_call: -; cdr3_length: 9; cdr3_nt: TGCATCCCCCGAGGTCTAGCTTTCTTT; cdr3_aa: CIPRGLAFF
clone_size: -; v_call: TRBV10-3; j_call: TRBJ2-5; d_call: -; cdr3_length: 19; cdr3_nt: TGTGCCATCAGTTTCGGGCTCCCGGACGGGGCTTTAAAATTGGAGACCCAGTACTTC; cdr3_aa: CAISFGLPDGALKLETQYF
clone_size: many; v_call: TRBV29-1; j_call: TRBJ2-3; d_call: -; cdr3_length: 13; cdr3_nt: TGCAGCGCGGAAGGGGCCTTTTCAGATACGCAGTATTTT; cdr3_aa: CSAEGAFSDTQYF
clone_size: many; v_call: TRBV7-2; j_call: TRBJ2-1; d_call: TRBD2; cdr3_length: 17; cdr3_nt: TGTGCCAGCAGCACCACGACTAGCGGAGGCATGTCTAATGAGCAGTTCTTC; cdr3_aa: CASSTTTSGGMSNEQFF
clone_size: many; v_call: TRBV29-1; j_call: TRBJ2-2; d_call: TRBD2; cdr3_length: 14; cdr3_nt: TGCAGCGTCCTAGCGGGAGCGGGCACCGGGGAGCTGTTTTTT; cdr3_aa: CSVLAGAGTGELFF
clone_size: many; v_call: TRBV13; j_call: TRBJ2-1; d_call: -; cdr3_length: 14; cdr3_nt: TGTGCCAGCATGGGGCCAAGTACCAACAATGAGCAGTTCTTC; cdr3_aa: CASMGPSTNNEQFF
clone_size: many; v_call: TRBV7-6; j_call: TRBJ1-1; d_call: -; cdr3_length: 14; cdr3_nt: TGTGCCAGCAGCCGAACCCGTGGGGACACTGAAGCTTTCTTT; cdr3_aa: CASSRTRGDTEAFF
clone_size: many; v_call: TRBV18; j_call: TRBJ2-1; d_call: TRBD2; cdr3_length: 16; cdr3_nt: TGTGCCAGCTCACCCGCCGGGACTAGCGGTTACAATGAGCAGTTCTTC; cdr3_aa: CASSPAGTSGYNEQFF
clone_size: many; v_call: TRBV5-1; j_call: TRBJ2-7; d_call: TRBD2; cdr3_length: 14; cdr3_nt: TGCGCCAGCAGCTCTGGTAGCGGGGACTACGAGCAGTACTTC; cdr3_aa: CASSSGSGDYEQYF
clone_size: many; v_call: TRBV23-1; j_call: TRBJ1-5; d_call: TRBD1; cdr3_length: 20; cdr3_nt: TGCGCCAGCAGTCAATCGCAAGCGGCCGGGACAGGGGGCCCAAATCAGCCCCAGCATTTT; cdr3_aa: CASSQSQAAGTGGPNQPQHF
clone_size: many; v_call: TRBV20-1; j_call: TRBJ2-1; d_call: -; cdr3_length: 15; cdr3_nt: TGCAGTGCTAGAGATCGTTATGGGCTAGCGAATGAGCAGTTCTTC; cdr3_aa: CSARDRYGLANEQFF
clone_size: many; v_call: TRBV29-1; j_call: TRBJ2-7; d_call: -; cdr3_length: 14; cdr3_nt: TGCAGCGTTGTAACCACTGACAGTTCCTACGAGCAGTACTTC; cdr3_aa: CSVVTTDSSYEQYF
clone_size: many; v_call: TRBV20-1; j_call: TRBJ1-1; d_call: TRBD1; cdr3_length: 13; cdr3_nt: TGCAGTGCTAGCTTTACAGGGGGGACTGAAGCTTTCTTT; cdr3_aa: CSASFTGGTEAFF
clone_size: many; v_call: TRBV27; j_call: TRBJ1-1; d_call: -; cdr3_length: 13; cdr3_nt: TGTGCCAGCAGTTTTCTCGACTGGACTGAAGCTTTCTTT; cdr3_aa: CASSFLDWTEAFF
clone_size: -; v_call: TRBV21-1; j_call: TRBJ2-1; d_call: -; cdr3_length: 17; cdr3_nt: TGTGCCAGCAGCACTCAACCGCCCTCTAGCTCCTACAATGAGCAGTTCTTC; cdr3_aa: CASSTQPPSSSYNEQFF
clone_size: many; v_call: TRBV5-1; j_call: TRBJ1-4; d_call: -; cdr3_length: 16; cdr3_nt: TGCGCCAGCAGCTTGGGGCAGGGCCCCGACGGTGAAAAACTGTTTTTT; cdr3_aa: CASSLGQGPDGEKLFF
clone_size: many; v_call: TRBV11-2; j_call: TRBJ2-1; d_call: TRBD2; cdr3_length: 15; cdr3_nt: TGTGCCAGCAGCCCCACTAGCGGGAGGCTCTCTGAGCAGTTCTTC; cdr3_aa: CASSPTSGRLSEQFF
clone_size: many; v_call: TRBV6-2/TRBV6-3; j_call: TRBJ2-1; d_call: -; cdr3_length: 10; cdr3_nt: TGTGCCAGCAGCGGGTATGAGCAGTTCTTC; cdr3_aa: CASSGYEQFF
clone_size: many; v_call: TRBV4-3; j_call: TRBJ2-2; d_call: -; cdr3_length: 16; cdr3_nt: TGCGCCAGCAGCCAAGACTTTGACAGCTACACCGGGGAGCTGTTTTTT; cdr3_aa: CASSQDFDSYTGELFF
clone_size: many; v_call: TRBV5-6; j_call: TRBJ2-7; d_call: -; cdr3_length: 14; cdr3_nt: TGTGCCAGCAGTCCGACTTCTTCTGTCTACGAGCAGTACTTC; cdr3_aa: CASSPTSSVYEQYF
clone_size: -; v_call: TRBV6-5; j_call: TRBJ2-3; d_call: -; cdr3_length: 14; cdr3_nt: TGTGCCAGCAGTTACACAGTCCCGTCGGATACGCAGTATTTT; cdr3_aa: CASSYTVPSDTQYF
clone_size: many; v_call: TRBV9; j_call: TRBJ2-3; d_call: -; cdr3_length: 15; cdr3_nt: TGTGCCAGCAGCGTTGGGCGAGAGGGGGTAGATACGCAGTATTTT; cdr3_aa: CASSVGREGVDTQYF
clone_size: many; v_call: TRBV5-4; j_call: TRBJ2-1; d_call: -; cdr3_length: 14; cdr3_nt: TGTGCCAGCAGCTTCCAGGGGGGGGAAGATAGTCAGTTCTTC; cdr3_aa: CASSFQGGEDSQFF
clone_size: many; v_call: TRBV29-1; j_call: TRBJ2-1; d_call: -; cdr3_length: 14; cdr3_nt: TGCAGCGTTGAAGAAGGTATTTCCTACAATGAGCAGTTCTTC; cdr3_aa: CSVEEGISYNEQFF
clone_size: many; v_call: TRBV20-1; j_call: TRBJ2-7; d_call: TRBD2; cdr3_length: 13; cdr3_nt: TGCAGTGCCCTGGGGGGGTGGTTCTACGAGCAGTACTTC; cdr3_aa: CSALGGWFYEQYF
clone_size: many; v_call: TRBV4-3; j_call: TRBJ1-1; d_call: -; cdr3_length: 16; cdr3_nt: TGCGCCAGCAGCCAAGATTTGGGAGTAGGGATCCTTGAAGCTTTCTTT; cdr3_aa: CASSQDLGVGILEAFF
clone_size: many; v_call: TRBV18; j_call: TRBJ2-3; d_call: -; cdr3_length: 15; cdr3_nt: TGTGCCAGCTCACCACGACTAGAGTTCACAGATACGCAGTATTTT; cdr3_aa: CASSPRLEFTDTQYF
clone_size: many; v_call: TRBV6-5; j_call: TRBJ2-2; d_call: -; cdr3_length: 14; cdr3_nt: TGTGCCAGCAGTAACTACAGGGAGAGCGGGGAGCTGTTTTTT; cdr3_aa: CASSNYRESGELFF
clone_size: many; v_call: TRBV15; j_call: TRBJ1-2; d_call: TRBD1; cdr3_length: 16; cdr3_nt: TGTGCCACCAGCCCAAGCCCGGGACAGGCTTACTATGGCTACACCTTC; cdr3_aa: CATSPSPGQAYYGYTF
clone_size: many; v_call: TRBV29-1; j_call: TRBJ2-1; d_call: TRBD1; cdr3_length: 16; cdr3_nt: TGCAGCGTTGCTTGGGTGACAGGGAGCTCCTACAATGAGCAGTTCTTC; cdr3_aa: CSVAWVTGSSYNEQFF
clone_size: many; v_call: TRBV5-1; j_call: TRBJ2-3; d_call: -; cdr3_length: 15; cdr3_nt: TGCGCCAGCAGCTCCCTACCGGGATACACAGATACGCAGTATTTT; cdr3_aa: CASSSLPGYTDTQYF
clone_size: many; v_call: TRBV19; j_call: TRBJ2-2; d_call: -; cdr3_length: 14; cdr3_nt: TGTGCCACCTCGCCCGGACAGAACACCGGGGAGCTGTTTTTT; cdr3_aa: CATSPGQNTGELFF
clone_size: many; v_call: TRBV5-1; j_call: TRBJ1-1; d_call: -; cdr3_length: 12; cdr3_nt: TGCGCCAGCAGCTTGGCAGACACTGAAGCTTTCTTT; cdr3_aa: CASSLADTEAFF
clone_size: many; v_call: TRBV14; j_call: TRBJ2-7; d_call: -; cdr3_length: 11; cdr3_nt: TGTGCCAGCGGGAGCTCCTACGAGCAGTACTTC; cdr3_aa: CASGSSYEQYF
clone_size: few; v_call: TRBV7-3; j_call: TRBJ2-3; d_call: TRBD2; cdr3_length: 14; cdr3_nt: TGTGCCACGGCTGAAGGTGGGAGGGCAGATACGCAGTATTTT; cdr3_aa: CATAEGGRADTQYF
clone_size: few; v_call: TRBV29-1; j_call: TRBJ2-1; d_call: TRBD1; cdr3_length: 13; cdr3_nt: TGCAGCGTGTTAACAGGGGATCGGAATGAGCAGTTCTTC; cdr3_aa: CSVLTGDRNEQFF
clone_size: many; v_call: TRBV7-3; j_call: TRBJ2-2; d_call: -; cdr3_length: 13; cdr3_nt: TGTGCCAGCAGCTTAACGGCGGCCGGGGAGCTGTTTTTT; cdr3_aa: CASSLTAAGELFF
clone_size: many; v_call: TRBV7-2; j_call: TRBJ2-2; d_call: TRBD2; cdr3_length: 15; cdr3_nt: TGTGCCAGCAGCTGGGGACTAGCGGTTGGCGGGGAGCTGTTTTTT; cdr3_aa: CASSWGLAVGGELFF
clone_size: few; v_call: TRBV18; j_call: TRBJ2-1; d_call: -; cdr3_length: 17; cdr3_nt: TGTGCCAGCTCACATCCGGAAGGTTACGGTCCTGGGGGTGAGCAGTTCTTC; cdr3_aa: CASSHPEGYGPGGEQFF